This note documents a single T cell receptor (beta chain) sequence. Its antigen is still unknown. Libraries were prepared by immunoSEQ multiplex PCR; TCRdb keeps only in-frame clonotypes and omits some of them. The sample yields tens of thousands of clones, around 72% seen once. This sample stems from a study of vaccination effects on CD4 cells after COVID-19. After expansion with viral peptide pools in the ViraFEST assay, antigen-specific CD4+ T cells were sequenced. Culture proceeded for 10 days, and CD4+ T cells were then isolated. Vaccine recipients lacked prior SARS-CoV-2 infection and had negative nucleocapsid antibodies. Looked up from germline, CDR1 is LGHNA and CDR2 is YNFKEQ. The CDR3 spans 16 residues. V gave up 0 bases and J gave up 6 bases, with 15 bases separating them.

This TCR came from a human donor who received a COVID-19 vaccine. The specimen was CD4+ T cells from PBMCs cultured with HCoV-NL63 spike peptides, collected before COVID-19 vaccination. The chain links TRBV4-2 to TRBJ2-1; D gene unclear. The CDR3 loop reads CASSQELAPVGNEQFF. The DNA for the CDR3 is TGTGCCAGCAGCCAAGAACTTGCGCCCGTTGGCAATGAGCAGTTCTTC.